The entry that follows covers one T cell receptor beta chain sequence. The entry originates in a study of blood T cell repertoires in COVID-19. Study-level background: Donors in the United States, Italy and Spain gave samples during acute or convalescent COVID-19.

The CDR3 consists of 13 residues. The V gene end was trimmed by 6 bases and the J gene end by 8 bases; junction bases not matched to a gene: 1. Germline loops: CDR1 MNHEY, CDR2 SVGAGI. The authors' processing: Using reference gene primer amplification, nucleated cell counts were estimated. Method: immunoSEQ multiplex PCR; TCRdb's copy keeps in-frame clones and lacks some. V and J calls and clone size are as listed in that table; D and trimming were resolved from the DNA. This sample has under 300,000 clones, with under 85% found just once. The sample comprised peripheral blood. J is TRBJ1-6 and V is TRBV6-5; 10 bases map to TRBD1. The clonotype comes from a human donor in a cohort sampled during active COVID-19. The CDR3 coding sequence is TGTGCCAGCAGGACAGGGGGCGATTCACCCCTCCACTTT. It translates to CASRTGGDSPLHF.